This TCR beta chain was profiled in a study of response to subunit inactivated influenza vaccine. Findings and limits, study-wide: New T cells are recruited in small numbers by each seasonal influenza vaccination, according to the authors' suggestion.

This CDR3 contains 15 residues. Germline V CDR1 and CDR2: LGHNA, YSLEER. One entry per CDR3 protein, called by TCRdb with MiXCR from the RT-PCR reads. The sample lists 500,000 to 550,000 distinct CDR3 sequences; 7.6% were seen once. Of note for this clonotype: Its cognate antigen is unknown. An end of the junction differs from the germline gene, which may be a read error.

This TCR was sampled from a man aged 50-75 years who received an inactivated influenza vaccine. The source material was PBMCs from blood, sampled around 2 years after vaccination. J is TRBJ2-3 and V is TRBV4-3; possibly TRBD2 for D (5 bases). The chain's CDR3 is CASCQDIASADTQYF. The CDR3 DNA sequence: TGCGCCAGCTGCCAAGATATAGCGTCGGCAGATACGCAGTATTTT.